This T cell receptor beta chain derives from a study of Ad26.COV2.S vaccination and SARS-CoV-2 variants. Study-level information: Enrollment placed the donor in the COV1001 Ad26.COV2.S trial arm.

Study-wide points: Reportedly, after vaccination the spike-specific CD8+ and CD4+ T cell responses displayed substantial breadth.

Treatment specified: about 20 received Ad26.COV2.S at low or high dose, single or two shots; 5 received placebo; per-sample allocation not given. Following the first vaccine or placebo injection, samples were taken on day 63. Sequencing was performed with immunoSEQ multiplex PCR; in TCRdb, only in-frame clones are kept and a portion is missing. The sample has 440,000 or so clones, about 92% seen once. The CDR3 length is 17 residues. The ends were cut back, 2 bases at V and 4 bases at J, with 21 bases in the middle. Germline V lookup: CDR1 GTSNPN, CDR2 SVGIG (reference sequence). Worth noting for this clone: Its antigen is still unknown.

Sequencing was performed on peripheral blood, taken in a trial of Ad26.COV2.S vaccine versus placebo. The clonotype originates from a person aged 18-65 years who received the Ad26.COV2.S COVID-19 vaccine or a placebo. The chain joins TRBV30 to TRBJ1-5; D uncertain. CDR3 sequence reads: CAWSLQLRWGLNQPQHF. The CDR3 DNA reads TGTGCCTGGAGTTTACAGCTCAGGTGGGGTTTAAATCAGCCCCAGCATTTT.